The 19 T cell receptor beta chains given below trace back to one sample, sequenced in a study of breast tumors, draining lymph nodes, adjacent tissues. The lymph nodes were axillary draining lymph nodes from breast cancer patients. Using its own MiXCR run on the multiplex PCR reads, TCRdb lists one record per CDR3 protein. The sample lists some 120,000 distinct CDR3 sequences, about 20% occurring once. Sample: axillary lymph node tissue. The receptor source for this set is a female donor with breast cancer. Some clones in this sample may be carry-over from other donors' samples.

In the case of this clonotype: This may be a read error: a much more frequent sequence differs by one nucleotide. The V gene is TRBV9, the J gene TRBJ2-7; 9 nucleotides match TRBD1. CDR3 length equals 15 residues. V trimming: 4 bases; J trimming: 2 bases; junction bases outside the gene matches: 7. Germline values: CDR1 SGDLS, CDR2 YYNGEE. CDR3 amino acids: CASSSRTGVTYEQYF. The CDR3 DNA is TGTGCCAGCAGCTCGCGGACAGGGGTGACCTACGAGCAGTACTTC.

A note on this clonotype: One base away lies a much larger clone, so this may be a sequencing read error. The chain recombines TRBV12-3 or TRBV12-4 with TRBJ1-2; D gene ambiguous. Trimming shortened V by 6 bases and J by 2 bases, and 10 bases separated the two germline ends. This CDR3 spans 13 amino acids. The CDR3 spells CASRLRTNYGYTF. The CDR3 DNA is TGTGCCAGCAGGTTACGCACGAACTATGGCTACACCTTC.

This clonotype was picked up many times. This chain connects TRBV29-1 to TRBJ2-3; 11 bases line up with TRBD1. Germline loops: CDR1 SQVTM, CDR2 ANQGSEA. The CDR3 is 12 amino acids. Losses at the gene ends were 6 bases for V and 7 bases for J; bases not matched to a gene: 3. In DNA form, the CDR3 reads TGCAGCGTAGGACAGGGGGCGTATACGCAGTATTTT. Its protein is CSVGQGAYTQYF.

This clonotype has ten or more counts. V gene TRBV27 combines with J gene TRBJ2-3; 7 bases match TRBD2. Germline CDR1 is MNHEY and CDR2 is SMNVEV (reference sequence). After removal of 10 bases from V and 2 bases from J, the junction contained 12 bases not matched to a gene. The CDR3 is made up of 15 amino acids. CDR3 region: CATAGPGRTTDTQYF. The CDR3 DNA reads as TGTGCCACCGCGGGACCCGGGAGGACCACAGATACGCAGTATTTT.

The table lists this clonotype with many counts. The chain uses TRBV20-1 and TRBJ2-1; 7 positions match TRBD2. The germline CDR1 and CDR2 sequences are DFQATT and SNEGSKA (reference sequence). CDR3 length: 16 residues. With 0 bases clipped from V and 0 bases from J, the junction kept 5 bases outside the gene matches. In DNA, the CDR3 is TGCAGTGCTAGAGATTGGGGGGGTAGCTCCTACAATGAGCAGTTCTTC. The encoded protein is CSARDWGGSSYNEQFF.

Remarks on this clonotype: Possible read error: a much larger clone is one base away. The chain is built from TRBV7-3 and TRBJ2-3, with TRBD1 matching 7 bases. V trimming: 8 bases; J trimming: 4 bases; junction bases outside the gene matches: 3. The CDR3 is 12 residues long. Germline CDR1 and CDR2: SGHTA and FQGTGA. The DNA for the CDR3 is TGTGCCAGCTGCCAGGGGGCAGATACGCAGTATTTT. Amino acid sequence: CASCQGADTQYF. The whole variable domain, filled in from reference TRBV7-3 and TRBJ2-3, reads GAGVSQTPSNKVTEKGKYVELRCDPISGHTALYWYRQSLGQGPEFLIYFQGTGAADDSGLPNDRFFAVRPEGSVSTLKIQRTERGDSAVYLCASCQGADTQYFGPGTRLTVL.

Ten or more counts support this clonotype. This chain joins TRBV14 and TRBJ2-2; 8 nucleotides agree with TRBD2. The CDR3 spans 17 residues. The ends lost 4 bases at V and 5 bases at J; junction bases unmatched: 12. Germline values: CDR1 SGHDN, CDR2 FVKESK. CDR3: CASSPSLAGPTTGELFF. CDR3 in DNA: TGTGCCAGCAGCCCTTCCTTAGCGGGACCGACGACCGGGGAGCTGTTTTTT.

J is TRBJ2-5 and V is TRBV11-2, with 10 bases identical to TRBD2. The CDR3 is made up of 17 amino acids. J lost 5 bases, V lost 2 bases, and 11 bases had no gene match. CDR1 and CDR2 from the germline V gene are SGHAT and FQNNGV. CDR3: CASSLRSGTSVRETQYF. The DNA of the CDR3 is TGTGCCAGCAGCTTACGATCCGGGACTAGCGTCCGGGAGACCCAGTACTTC.

This clonotype was seen ten or more times. This rearrangement joins TRBV19 to TRBJ1-3; no clear D. V was shortened by 9 bases and J by 1 base, with 13 bases between the two germline ends. The CDR3 loop spans 14 amino acids. CDR1 is LNHDA, CDR2 SQIVND, per germline (reference sequence). CDR3 bases: TGTGCCAGCAGGATGACGGCGTCTGGAAACACCATATATTTT. Amino acid sequence: CASRMTASGNTIYF.

About this clonotype itself: It may be a read error: a sequence one base away is much more abundant. This rearrangement joins TRBV6-5 to TRBJ1-5; D gene unclear. The germline V gene encodes CDR1 MNHEY and CDR2 SVGAGI. The CDR3 runs 15 residues. The CDR3 reads CASTYSVRSNQPQHF. The DNA for the CDR3 is TGTGCCAGCACTTACTCGGTGAGATCTAATCAGCCCCAGCATTTT.

The chain is built from TRBV6-1 and TRBJ1-2; no clear D gene. Trimming removed 1 base from V and 3 bases from J, with 24 bases in between. This CDR3 has 19 amino acids. CDR1 and CDR2 from the germline V gene are MNHNS and SASEGT. CDR3 amino acids: CASSEDQWVRRRFDYGYTF. For the CDR3, the DNA is TGTGCCAGCAGTGAAGACCAATGGGTCCGACGGAGATTTGACTATGGCTACACCTTC.

V is TRBV5-1 and J is TRBJ2-5; 12 bases map to TRBD1. V trimming: 0 bases; J trimming: 3 bases; junction bases outside the gene matches: 3. Germline assignment: CDR1 SGHRS and CDR2 YFSETQ. This CDR3 is built from 16 residues. CDR3 region: CASSLEGQGAEETQYF. Here the CDR3 DNA reads TGCGCCAGCAGCTTGGAGGGACAGGGGGCTGAAGAGACCCAGTACTTC.

This clonotype has at least ten counts. The genes are TRBV24-1 and TRBJ2-2, with TRBD1 identical over 10 bases. J gave up 7 bases and V 0 bases, and 7 bases lay outside the gene matches. The CDR3 loop spans 17 amino acids. The germline gives CDR1 KGHDR, CDR2 SFDVKD. The CDR3 is CATSDLWGTGAVGELFF. The CDR3 DNA reads TGTGCCACCAGTGATTTGTGGGGGACAGGGGCTGTCGGGGAGCTGTTTTTT.

For this clonotype: A much larger clone lies a single base off, so this may be a read error. The rearrangement uses TRBV5-1 and TRBJ2-7, with D maybe TRBD2 (5 bases). The germline CDR1 and CDR2 sequences are SGHRS and YFSETQ. Between the trimmed V and J ends, which lost 4 bases and 0 bases, there was a span of 17 bases. The CDR3 is 16 amino acids. The CDR3 spells CASSLTPGRGSYEQYF. The CDR3, as DNA: TGCGCCAGCAGCCTAACCCCCGGACGGGGCTCCTACGAGCAGTACTTC.

At least ten counts were recorded for this clonotype. The chain uses TRBV29-1 and TRBJ2-7; D possibly matches TRBD1 or TRBD2 (6 bases each). From germline, CDR1 is SQVTM and CDR2 ANQGSEA. V was trimmed by 3 bases and J by 6 bases, leaving 15 bases between them. CDR3 length: 13 residues. The chain's CDR3 is CSVDWGGGREQYF. CDR3 coding DNA: TGCAGCGTTGATTGGGGTGGGGGGCGCGAGCAGTACTTC.

The CDR3 here is CASSLAEASGASTDTQYF. The CDR3 bases are TGTGCCAGCAGCTTAGCTGAAGCTAGCGGCGCATCCACAGATACGCAGTATTTT. The genes are TRBV7-8 and TRBJ2-3, with TRBD2 identical over 7 bases. V lost 0 bases, J lost 2 bases, and 11 bases stayed unmatched. The germline CDR1 and CDR2 sequences are SGHVS and FQNEAQ. This CDR3 region has 18 residues.

This clonotype occurred many times. J is TRBJ2-5 and V is TRBV7-9; 8 positions match TRBD2. The CDR3 sequence is 16 residues long. Trimming removed 8 bases from V and 4 bases from J; junction bases left unmatched: 15. Germline loops: CDR1 SEHNR, CDR2 FQNEAQ (reference sequence). CDR3 sequence: CASGNRLASNGETQYF. CDR3 in DNA: TGTGCCAGCGGAAATCGACTAGCGTCAAATGGAGAGACCCAGTACTTC.

The genes are TRBV28 and TRBJ2-1, with 8 bases matching TRBD2. The trim removed 5 bases at V and 8 bases at J, leaving 17 bases unmatched. Germline loops: CDR1 MDHEN, CDR2 SYDVKM. The CDR3 covers 17 residues. In nucleotides, the CDR3 is TGTGCCAGCAGTCCCTTGGGGGTCGGGGGGGATTGGGATGAGCAGTTCTTC. It encodes CASSPLGVGGDWDEQFF.

The V call is TRBV28, the J call TRBJ2-6, with D possibly being TRBD1 (6 bases). In germline, CDR1 is MDHEN, CDR2 SYDVKM. The CDR3 is 15 amino acids. V was clipped by 5 bases and J by 4 bases, with 12 bases between them. CDR3 sequence reads: CASSTTGPGANVLTF. The CDR3 bases are TGTGCCAGCAGTACTACAGGGCCCGGGGCCAACGTCCTGACTTTC.